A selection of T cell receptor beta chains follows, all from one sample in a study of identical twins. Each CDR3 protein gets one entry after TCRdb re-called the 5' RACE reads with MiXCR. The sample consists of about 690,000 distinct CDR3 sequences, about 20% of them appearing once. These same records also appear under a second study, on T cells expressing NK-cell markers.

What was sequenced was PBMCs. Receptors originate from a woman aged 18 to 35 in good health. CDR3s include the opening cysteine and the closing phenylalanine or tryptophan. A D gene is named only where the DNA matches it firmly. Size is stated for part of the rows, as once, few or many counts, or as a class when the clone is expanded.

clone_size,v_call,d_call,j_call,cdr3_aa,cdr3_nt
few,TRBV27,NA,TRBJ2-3,CASSLEGVRYGDTQYF,TGTGCCAGCAGTTTGGAGGGAGTCCGCTATGGGGATACGCAGTATTTT
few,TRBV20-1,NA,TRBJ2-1,CSAREKVWLEGHEQFF,TGCAGTGCTAGAGAGAAGGTGTGGTTAGAAGGCCATGAGCAGTTCTTC
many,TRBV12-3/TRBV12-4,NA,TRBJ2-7,CASSTTASYEQYF,TGTGCCAGCAGTACGACGGCCTCCTACGAGCAGTACTTC
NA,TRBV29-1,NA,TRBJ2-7,CSVEVGSGGFSYEQYF,TGCAGCGTTGAAGTGGGAAGCGGTGGTTTTTCCTACGAGCAGTACTTC
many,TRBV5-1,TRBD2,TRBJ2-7,CASSLVASGSYEQYF,TGCGCCAGCAGCTTGGTGGCTAGCGGGAGTTACGAGCAGTACTTC
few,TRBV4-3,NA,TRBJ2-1,CASSFEWSSYNEQFF,TGCGCCAGCAGTTTTGAGTGGAGCTCCTACAATGAGCAGTTCTTC
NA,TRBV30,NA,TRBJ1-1,CATEPGHPSRAFF,TGTGCCACTGAACCGGGACACCCTTCTCGAGCTTTCTTT
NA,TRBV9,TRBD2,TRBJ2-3,CASSVSGTSADTQYF,TGTGCCAGCAGCGTCTCGGGGACTAGCGCCGACACGCAGTATTTT
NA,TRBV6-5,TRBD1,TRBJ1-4,CASSYSAGQGKLFF,TGTGCCAGCAGTTACTCCGCGGGACAGGGAAAACTGTTTTTT
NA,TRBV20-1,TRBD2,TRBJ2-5,CSARDRVAGGPYGAQYF,TGCAGTGCTAGAGATCGGGTAGCGGGGGGCCCCTATGGGGCCCAGTACTTC
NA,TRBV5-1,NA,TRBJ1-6,CASSFGREGSPLHF,TGCGCCAGCAGCTTCGGCCGGGAGGGATCACCCCTCCACTTT
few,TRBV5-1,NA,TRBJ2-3,CASSLASFADNTDTQYF,TGCGCCAGCAGCTTGGCCAGTTTTGCGGATAACACAGATACGCAGTATTTT
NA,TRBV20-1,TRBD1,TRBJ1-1,CSATRQGSEAFF,TGCAGTGCTACCCGACAGGGGTCTGAAGCTTTCTTT
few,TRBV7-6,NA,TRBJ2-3,CASSFRGGHTDTQYF,TGTGCCAGCAGCTTCAGGGGGGGGCACACAGATACGCAGTATTTT
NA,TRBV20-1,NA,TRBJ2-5,CSAPGSPSRETQYF,TGCAGTGCCCCAGGCTCCCCATCCAGGGAGACCCAGTACTTC
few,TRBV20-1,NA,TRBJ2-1,CSASSHSYNEQFF,TGCAGTGCTAGCTCCCACTCCTACAATGAGCAGTTCTTC
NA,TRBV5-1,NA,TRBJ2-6,CASSHDSGANVLTF,TGCGCCAGCAGCCACGACTCTGGGGCCAACGTCCTGACTTTC
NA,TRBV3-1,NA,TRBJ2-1,CASRNRGTSLGYNEQFF,TGTGCCAGCAGGAACAGGGGGACTAGTTTGGGTTACAATGAGCAGTTCTTC
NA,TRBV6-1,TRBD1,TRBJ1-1,CASGPYGTGEAFF,TGTGCCAGTGGCCCCTATGGGACAGGCGAAGCTTTCTTT
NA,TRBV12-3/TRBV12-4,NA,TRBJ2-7,CASSVYSGNPLFSSYEQYF,TGTGCCAGCAGCGTATACTCAGGGAACCCCCTTTTCAGCTCCTACGAGCAGTACTTC
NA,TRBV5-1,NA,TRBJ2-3,CASSLKLVPDTQYF,TGCGCCAGCAGCTTGAAGCTAGTCCCAGATACGCAGTATTTT
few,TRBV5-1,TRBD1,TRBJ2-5,CASSIRGRETQYF,TGCGCCAGCAGCATCAGGGGGCGTGAGACCCAGTACTTC
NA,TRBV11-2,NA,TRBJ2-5,CASRPLTGFQETQYF,TGTGCCAGCAGACCCCTTACAGGATTCCAAGAGACCCAGTACTTC
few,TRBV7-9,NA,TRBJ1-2,CASSLVQGIDYGYTF,TGTGCCAGCAGCTTGGTTCAGGGGATCGACTATGGCTACACCTTC
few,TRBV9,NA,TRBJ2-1,CASSLAYTAVHEQFF,TGTGCCAGCAGCTTAGCCTACACCGCTGTCCATGAGCAGTTCTTC
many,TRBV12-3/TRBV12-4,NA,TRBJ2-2,CASSFRWELFF,TGTGCCAGCAGTTTCCGGTGGGAGCTGTTTTTT
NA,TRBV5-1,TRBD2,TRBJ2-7,CASSLSGLVYEQYF,TGCGCCAGCAGCTTATCGGGACTAGTCTACGAGCAGTACTTC
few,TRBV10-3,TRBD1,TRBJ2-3,CAISRDSPDTQYF,TGTGCCATCAGTCGGGACAGCCCAGATACGCAGTATTTT
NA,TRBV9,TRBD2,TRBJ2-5,CASTFGAGEETQYF,TGTGCCAGCACCTTTGGGGCGGGAGAAGAGACCCAGTACTTC
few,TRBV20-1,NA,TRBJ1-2,CSARDSGGYTF,TGCAGTGCTAGAGATTCAGGTGGCTACACCTTC
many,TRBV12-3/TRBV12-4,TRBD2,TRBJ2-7,CASARGGTSYEQYF,TGTGCCAGCGCCCGAGGCGGGACTAGCTACGAGCAGTACTTC
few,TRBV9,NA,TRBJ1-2,CASSERVNGYTF,TGTGCCAGCAGCGAGAGGGTGAATGGCTACACCTTC
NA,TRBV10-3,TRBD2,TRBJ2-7,CAISDLAAAPHEQYF,TGTGCCATCAGTGACCTAGCGGCAGCCCCCCACGAGCAGTACTTC
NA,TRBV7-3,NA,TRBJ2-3,CASSHPEGTQYF,TGTGCCAGCAGCCATCCGGAAGGTACGCAGTATTTT
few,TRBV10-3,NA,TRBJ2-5,CAISDENSQETQYF,TGTGCCATCAGTGATGAAAATTCGCAAGAGACCCAGTACTTC
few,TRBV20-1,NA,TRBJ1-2,CSARVFGRNYGYTF,TGCAGTGCTAGAGTGTTCGGACGTAACTATGGCTACACCTTC
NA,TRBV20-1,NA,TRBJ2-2,CSAYPVGVTTGELFF,TGCAGTGCTTACCCGGTGGGGGTGACTACCGGGGAGCTGTTTTTT
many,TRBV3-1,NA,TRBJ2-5,CASSRLPRPRETQYF,TGTGCCAGCAGCCGGCTCCCTAGGCCCAGGGAGACCCAGTACTTC
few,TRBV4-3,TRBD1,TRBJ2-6,CASSQDLGQGNSGANVLTF,TGCGCCAGCAGCCAAGATTTGGGACAGGGGAACTCTGGGGCCAACGTCCTGACTTTC
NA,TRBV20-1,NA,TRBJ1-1,CSARGGGEAFF,TGCAGTGCTAGGGGAGGGGGTGAAGCTTTCTTT
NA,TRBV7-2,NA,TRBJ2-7,CASRWGGGYEQYF,TGTGCCAGTCGTTGGGGCGGAGGCTACGAGCAGTACTTC
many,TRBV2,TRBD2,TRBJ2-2,CASTLTSGRASGELFF,TGTGCCAGCACGCTTACTAGCGGGAGGGCCTCGGGGGAGCTGTTTTTT
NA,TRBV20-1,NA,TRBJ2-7,CSARGDWAYEQYF,TGCAGTGCTAGAGGGGACTGGGCCTACGAGCAGTACTTC
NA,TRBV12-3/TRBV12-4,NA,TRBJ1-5,CASSSSYQPQHF,TGTGCCAGCAGTTCAAGTTATCAGCCCCAGCATTTT
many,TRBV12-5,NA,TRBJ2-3,CASGLVPGTDTQYF,TGTGCTAGTGGTTTGGTACCCGGCACAGATACGCAGTATTTT
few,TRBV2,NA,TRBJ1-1,CASWDGGITEAFF,TGTGCCAGCTGGGACGGTGGTATCACTGAAGCTTTCTTT
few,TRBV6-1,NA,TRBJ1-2,CAHRGGSQFNGYTF,TGTGCCCACAGAGGGGGATCACAATTTAATGGCTACACCTTC
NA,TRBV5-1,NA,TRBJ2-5,CASSLGPGSGETQYF,TGCGCCAGCAGCTTGGGACCCGGTTCCGGGGAGACCCAGTACTTC
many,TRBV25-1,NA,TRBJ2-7,CASSAAGTYEQYF,TGTGCCAGCAGTGCGGCAGGAACCTACGAGCAGTACTTC
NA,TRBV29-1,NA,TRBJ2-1,CSVEGGYNEQFF,TGCAGCGTTGAGGGGGGATACAATGAGCAGTTCTTC
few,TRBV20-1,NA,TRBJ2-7,CSASLERDFSYEQYF,TGCAGTGCTAGCCTCGAAAGGGACTTCTCCTACGAGCAGTACTTC
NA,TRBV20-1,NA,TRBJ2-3,CSAGLNTQYF,TGCAGTGCTGGACTAAATACGCAGTATTTT
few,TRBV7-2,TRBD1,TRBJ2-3,CASTKGASTDTQYF,TGTGCCAGCACCAAGGGGGCGAGCACAGATACGCAGTATTTT
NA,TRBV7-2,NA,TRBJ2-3,CASSLWGVGTTDTQYF,TGTGCCAGCAGCTTATGGGGTGTCGGGACCACAGATACGCAGTATTTT